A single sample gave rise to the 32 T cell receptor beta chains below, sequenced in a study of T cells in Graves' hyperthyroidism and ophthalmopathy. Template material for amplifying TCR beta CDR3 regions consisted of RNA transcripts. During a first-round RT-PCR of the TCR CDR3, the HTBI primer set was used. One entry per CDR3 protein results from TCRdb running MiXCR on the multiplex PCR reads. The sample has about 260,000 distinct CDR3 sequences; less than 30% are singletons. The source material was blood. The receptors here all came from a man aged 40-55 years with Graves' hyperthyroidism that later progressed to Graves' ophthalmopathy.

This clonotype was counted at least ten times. CDR3 amino acids: CASSIPGQLAKNIQYF. The CDR3 DNA reads TGTGCCAGCAGCATACCGGGACAACTAGCCAAAAACATTCAGTACTTC. The chain recombines TRBV7-2 with TRBJ2-4; D perhaps matches TRBD1 (6 bases). The CDR3 is 16 residues long. CDR1 is SGHTA, CDR2 FQGNSA, per germline. Trimming took off 5 bases at V and 0 bases at J, with 14 bases between the two ends.

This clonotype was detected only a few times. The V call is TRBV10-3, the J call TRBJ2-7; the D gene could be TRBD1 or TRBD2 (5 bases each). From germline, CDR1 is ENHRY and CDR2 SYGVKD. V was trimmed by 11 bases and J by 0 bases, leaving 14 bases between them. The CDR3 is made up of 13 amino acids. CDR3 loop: CASMGPSSYEQYF. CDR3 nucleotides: TGTGCCTCAATGGGACCCAGCTCCTACGAGCAGTACTTC.

The CDR3 DNA reads as TGTGCCATCAGTGAGTCTTCTAGCGGGAGCCGGGAGACCCAGTACTTC. It translates to CAISESSSGSRETQYF. The V and J genes are TRBV10-3 and TRBJ2-5; 10 bases are a match to TRBD2. This CDR3 comprises 16 residues. The junction had 6 bases not matched to a gene; V was cut back by 0 bases and J by 5 bases. Germline lookup yields CDR1 ENHRY and CDR2 SYGVKD.

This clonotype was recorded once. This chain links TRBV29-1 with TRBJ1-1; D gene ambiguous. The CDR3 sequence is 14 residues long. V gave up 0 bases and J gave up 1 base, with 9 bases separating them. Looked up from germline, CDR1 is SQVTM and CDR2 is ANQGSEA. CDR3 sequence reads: CSVEDPWTNTEAFF. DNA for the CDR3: TGCAGCGTTGAAGACCCCTGGACGAACACTGAAGCTTTCTTT.

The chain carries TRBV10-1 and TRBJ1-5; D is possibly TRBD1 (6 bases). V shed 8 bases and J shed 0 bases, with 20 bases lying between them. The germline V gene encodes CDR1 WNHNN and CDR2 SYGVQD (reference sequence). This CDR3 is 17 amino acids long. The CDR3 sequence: CASGRGPGNYSNQPQHF. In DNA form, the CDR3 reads TGCGCCAGCGGCAGGGGACCAGGAAATTATAGCAATCAGCCCCAGCATTTT.

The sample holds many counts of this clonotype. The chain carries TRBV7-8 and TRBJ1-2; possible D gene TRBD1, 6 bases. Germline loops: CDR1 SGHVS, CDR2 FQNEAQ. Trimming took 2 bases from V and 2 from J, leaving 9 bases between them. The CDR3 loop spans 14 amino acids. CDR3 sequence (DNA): TGTGCCAGCAGCTTATTAACAGGGAACTATGGCTACACCTTC. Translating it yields CASSLLTGNYGYTF.

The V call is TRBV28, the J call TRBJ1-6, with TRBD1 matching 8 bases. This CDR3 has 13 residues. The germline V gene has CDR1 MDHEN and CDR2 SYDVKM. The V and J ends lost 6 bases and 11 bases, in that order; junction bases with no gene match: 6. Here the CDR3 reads CASRDRVVTPLHF. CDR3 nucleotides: TGTGCCAGCAGGGACAGGGTCGTGACACCCCTCCACTTT. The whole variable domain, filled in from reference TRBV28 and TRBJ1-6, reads DVKVTQSSRYLVKRTGEKVFLECVQDMDHENMFWYRQDPGLGLRLIYFSYDVKMKEKGDIPEGYSVSREKKERFSLILESASTNQTSMYLCASRDRVVTPLHFGNGTRLTVT.

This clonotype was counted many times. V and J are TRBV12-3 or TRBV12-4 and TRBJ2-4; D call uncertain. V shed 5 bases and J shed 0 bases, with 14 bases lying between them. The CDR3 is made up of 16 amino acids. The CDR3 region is CASSPVPAIAKNIQYF. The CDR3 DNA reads TGTGCCAGCAGTCCCGTCCCAGCCATAGCCAAAAACATTCAGTACTTC.

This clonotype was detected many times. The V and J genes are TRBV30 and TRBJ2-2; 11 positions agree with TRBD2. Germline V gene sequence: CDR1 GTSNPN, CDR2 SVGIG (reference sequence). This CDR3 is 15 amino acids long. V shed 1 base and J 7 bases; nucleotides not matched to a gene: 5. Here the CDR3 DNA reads TGTGCCTGGAGTGGCGGGACTAGCGGCGGCGGGGAGCTGTTTTTT. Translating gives CAWSGGTSGGGELFF.

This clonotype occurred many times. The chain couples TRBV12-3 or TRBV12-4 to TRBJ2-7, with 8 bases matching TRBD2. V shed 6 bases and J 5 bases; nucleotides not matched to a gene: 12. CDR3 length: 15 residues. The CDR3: CASSSSGGPSHEQYF. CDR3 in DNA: TGTGCCAGCAGCTCCTCGGGAGGGCCTTCTCACGAGCAGTACTTC.

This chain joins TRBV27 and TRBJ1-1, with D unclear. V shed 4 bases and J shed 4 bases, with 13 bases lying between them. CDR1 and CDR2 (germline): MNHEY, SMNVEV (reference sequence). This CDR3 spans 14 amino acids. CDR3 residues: CASSSGWEGTEAFF. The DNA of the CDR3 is TGTGCCAGCAGTTCTGGGTGGGAGGGCACTGAAGCTTTCTTT.

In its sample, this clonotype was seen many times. The CDR3 loop reads CSVGRVGDTQYF. In DNA form, the CDR3 reads TGCAGCGTTGGTAGGGTAGGAGATACGCAGTATTTT. This chain joins TRBV29-1 and TRBJ2-3, with unresolved D. Germline loops: CDR1 SQVTM, CDR2 ANQGSEA. V was cut by 4 bases and J by 5 bases, with 10 bases left in between. The CDR3 contains 12 residues.

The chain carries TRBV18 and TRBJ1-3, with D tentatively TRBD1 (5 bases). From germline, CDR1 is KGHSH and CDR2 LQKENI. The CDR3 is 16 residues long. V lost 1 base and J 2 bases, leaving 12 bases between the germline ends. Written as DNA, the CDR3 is TGTGCCAGCTCACCACGTAAGGGGTCAGCTGGAAACACCATATATTTT. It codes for CASSPRKGSAGNTIYF. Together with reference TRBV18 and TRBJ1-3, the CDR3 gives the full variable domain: NAGVMQNPRHLVRRRGQEARLRCSPMKGHSHVYWYRQLPEEGLKFMVYLQKENIIDESGMPKERFSAEFPKEGPSILRIQQVVRGDSAAYFCASSPRKGSAGNTIYFGEGSWLTVV.

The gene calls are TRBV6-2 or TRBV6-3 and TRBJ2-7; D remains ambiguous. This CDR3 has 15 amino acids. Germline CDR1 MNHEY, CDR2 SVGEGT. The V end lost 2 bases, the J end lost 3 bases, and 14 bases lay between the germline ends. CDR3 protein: CASSYLRQAIYEQYF. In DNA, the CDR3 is TGTGCCAGCAGTTACCTTCGCCAGGCGATCTACGAGCAGTACTTC.

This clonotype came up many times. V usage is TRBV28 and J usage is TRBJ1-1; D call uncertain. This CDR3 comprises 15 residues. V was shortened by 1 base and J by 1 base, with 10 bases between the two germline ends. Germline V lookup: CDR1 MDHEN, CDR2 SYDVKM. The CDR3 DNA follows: TGTGCCAGCAGTTTATCAGCGGCTGCGAACACTGAAGCTTTCTTT. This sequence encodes CASSLSAAANTEAFF.

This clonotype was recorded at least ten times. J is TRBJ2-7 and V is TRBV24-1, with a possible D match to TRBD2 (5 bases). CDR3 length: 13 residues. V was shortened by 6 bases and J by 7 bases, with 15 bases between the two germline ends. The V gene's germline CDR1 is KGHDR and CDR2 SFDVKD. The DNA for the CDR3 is TGTGCCACCAGTCACTTTAATGGCGGGGAGCAGTACTTC. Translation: CATSHFNGGEQYF.

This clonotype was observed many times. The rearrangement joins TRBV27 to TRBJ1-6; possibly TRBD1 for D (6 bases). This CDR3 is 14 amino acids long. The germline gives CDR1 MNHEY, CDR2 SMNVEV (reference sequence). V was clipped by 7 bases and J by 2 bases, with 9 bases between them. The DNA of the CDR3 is TGTGCCAGCAAATGGACAGCCTATAATTCACCCCTCCACTTT. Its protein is CASKWTAYNSPLHF.

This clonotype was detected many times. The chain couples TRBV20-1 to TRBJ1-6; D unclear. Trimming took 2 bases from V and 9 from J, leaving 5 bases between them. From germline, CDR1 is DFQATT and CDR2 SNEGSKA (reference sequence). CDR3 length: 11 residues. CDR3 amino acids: CSARWRSPLHF. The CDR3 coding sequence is TGCAGTGCTAGATGGCGTTCACCCCTCCACTTT.

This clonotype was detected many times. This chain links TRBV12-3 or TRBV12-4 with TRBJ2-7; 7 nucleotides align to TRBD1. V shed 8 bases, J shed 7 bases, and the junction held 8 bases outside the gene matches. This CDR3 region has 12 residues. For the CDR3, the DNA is TGTGCCAGCCGGGACAGCTGGAGGGAGCAGTACTTC. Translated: CASRDSWREQYF.

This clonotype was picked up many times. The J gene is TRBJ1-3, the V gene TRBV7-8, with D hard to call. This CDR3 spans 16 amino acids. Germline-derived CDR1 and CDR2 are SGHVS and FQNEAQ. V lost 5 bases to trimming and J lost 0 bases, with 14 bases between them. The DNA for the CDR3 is TGTGCCAGCAGCCGCTGGTTACTTAGCTCTGGAAACACCATATATTTT. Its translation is CASSRWLLSSGNTIYF.

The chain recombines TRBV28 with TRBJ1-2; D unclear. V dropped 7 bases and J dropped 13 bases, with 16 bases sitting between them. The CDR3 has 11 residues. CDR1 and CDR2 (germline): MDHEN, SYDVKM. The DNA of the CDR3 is TGTGCCAGCACCCCGGAGCAGGCGACCACCTTC. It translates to CASTPEQATTF.

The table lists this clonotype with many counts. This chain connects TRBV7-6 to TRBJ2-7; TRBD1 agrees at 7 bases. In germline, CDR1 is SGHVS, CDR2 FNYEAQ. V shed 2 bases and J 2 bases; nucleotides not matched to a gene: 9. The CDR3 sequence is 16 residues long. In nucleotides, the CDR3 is TGTGCCAGCAGCTTATTGGGTTGGCAGGGGGCCTACGAGCAGTACTTC. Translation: CASSLLGWQGAYEQYF.

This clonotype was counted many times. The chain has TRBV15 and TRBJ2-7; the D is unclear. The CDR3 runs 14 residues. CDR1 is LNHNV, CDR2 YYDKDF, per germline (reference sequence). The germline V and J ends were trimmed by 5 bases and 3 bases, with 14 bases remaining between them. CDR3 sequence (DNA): TGTGCCACCAGCGGCTACAGTAAGATCTACGAGCAGTACTTC. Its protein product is CATSGYSKIYEQYF.

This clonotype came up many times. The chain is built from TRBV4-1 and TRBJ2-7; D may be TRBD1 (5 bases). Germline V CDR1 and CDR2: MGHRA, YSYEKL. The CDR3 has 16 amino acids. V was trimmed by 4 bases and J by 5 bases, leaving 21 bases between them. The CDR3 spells CASSRSSGQGLDEQYF. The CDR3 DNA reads TGCGCCAGCAGCCGTTCCTCGGGCCAGGGATTGGACGAGCAGTACTTC.

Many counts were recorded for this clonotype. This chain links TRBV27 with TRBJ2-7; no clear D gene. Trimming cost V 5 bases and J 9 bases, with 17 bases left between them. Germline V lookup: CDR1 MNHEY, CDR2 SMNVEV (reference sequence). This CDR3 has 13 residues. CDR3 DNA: TGTGCCAGCAGTACGGTTTATGCCCCGTCGCAGTACTTC. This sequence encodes CASSTVYAPSQYF.

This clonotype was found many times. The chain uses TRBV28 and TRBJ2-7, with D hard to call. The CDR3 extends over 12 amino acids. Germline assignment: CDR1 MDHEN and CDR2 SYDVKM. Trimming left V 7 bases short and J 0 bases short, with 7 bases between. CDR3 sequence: CASTRSSYEQYF. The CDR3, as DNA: TGTGCCAGCACCAGAAGCTCCTACGAGCAGTACTTC.

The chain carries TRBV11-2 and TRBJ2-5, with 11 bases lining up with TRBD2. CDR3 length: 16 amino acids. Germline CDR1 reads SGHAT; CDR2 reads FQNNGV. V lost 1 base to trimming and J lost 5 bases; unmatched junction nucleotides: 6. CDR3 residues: CASSLVAGGPGETQYF. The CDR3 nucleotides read TGTGCCAGCAGCTTAGTAGCGGGAGGGCCGGGTGAGACCCAGTACTTC. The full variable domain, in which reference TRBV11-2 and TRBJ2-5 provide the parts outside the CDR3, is EAGVAQSPRYKIIEKRQSVAFWCNPISGHATLYWYQQILGQGPKLLIQFQNNGVVDDSQLPKDRFSAERLKGVDSTLKIQPAKLEDSAVYLCASSLVAGGPGETQYFGPGTRLLVL.

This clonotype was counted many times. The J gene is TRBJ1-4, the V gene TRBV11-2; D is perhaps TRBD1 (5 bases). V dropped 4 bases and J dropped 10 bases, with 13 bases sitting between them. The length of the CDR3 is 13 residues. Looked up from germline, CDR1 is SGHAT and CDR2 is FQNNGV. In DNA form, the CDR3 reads TGTGCCAGCAGCTCCGGGGCTACAGGAAAACTGTTTTTT. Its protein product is CASSSGATGKLFF.

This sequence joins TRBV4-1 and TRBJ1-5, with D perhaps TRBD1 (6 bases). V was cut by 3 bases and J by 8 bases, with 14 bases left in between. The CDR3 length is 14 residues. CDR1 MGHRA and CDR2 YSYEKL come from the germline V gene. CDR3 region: CASSHRQVSEPQHF. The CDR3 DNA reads TGCGCCAGCAGCCACAGACAGGTGTCTGAGCCCCAGCATTTT.

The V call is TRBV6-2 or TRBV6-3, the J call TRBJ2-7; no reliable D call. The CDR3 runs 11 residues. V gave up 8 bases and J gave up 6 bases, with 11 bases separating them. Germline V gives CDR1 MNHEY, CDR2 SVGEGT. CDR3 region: CASGLAGEQYF. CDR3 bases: TGTGCCAGCGGTTTAGCCGGCGAGCAGTACTTC.

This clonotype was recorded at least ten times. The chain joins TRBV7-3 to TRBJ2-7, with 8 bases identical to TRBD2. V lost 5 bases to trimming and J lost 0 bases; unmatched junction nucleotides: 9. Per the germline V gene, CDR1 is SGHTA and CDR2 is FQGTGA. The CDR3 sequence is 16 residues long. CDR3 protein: CASSLSGGRDSYEQYF. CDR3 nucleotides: TGTGCCAGCAGCCTCTCGGGGGGGAGGGACTCCTACGAGCAGTACTTC.

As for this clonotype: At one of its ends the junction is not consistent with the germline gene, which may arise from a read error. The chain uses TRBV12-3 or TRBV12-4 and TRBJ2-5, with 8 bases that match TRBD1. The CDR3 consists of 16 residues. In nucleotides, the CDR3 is TGTGCCACCAGTGCCCTCGACAGGGGATCACAAGAGACCCAGTACTTC. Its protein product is CATSALDRGSQETQYF.